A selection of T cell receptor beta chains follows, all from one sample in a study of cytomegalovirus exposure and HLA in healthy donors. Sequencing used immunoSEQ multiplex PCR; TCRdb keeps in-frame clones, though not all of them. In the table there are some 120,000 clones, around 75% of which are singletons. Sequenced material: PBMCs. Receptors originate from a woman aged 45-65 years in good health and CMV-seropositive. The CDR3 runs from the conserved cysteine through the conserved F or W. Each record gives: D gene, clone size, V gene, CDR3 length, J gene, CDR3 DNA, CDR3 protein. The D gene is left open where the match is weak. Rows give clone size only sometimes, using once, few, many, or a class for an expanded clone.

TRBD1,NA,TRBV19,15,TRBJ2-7,TGTGCCAGTAGTGGGACCGGGACAGGGTCCCACGAGCAGTACTTC,CASSGTGTGSHEQYF
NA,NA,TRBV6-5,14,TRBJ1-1,TGTGCCAGCACCCGGACAAAGATGAACACTGAAGCTTTCTTT,CASTRTKMNTEAFF
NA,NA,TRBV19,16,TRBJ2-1,TGTGCCAGTAGTATAGATACCAGGGTATCCTACAATGAGCAGTTCTTC,CASSIDTRVSYNEQFF
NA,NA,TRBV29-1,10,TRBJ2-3,TGCAGCGTACAGGTAGATACGCAGTATTTT,CSVQVDTQYF
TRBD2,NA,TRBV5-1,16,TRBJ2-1,TGCGCCAGCACCAAGAGGTTAGCGGGAGTCGGCGGTGAGCAGTTCTTC,CASTKRLAGVGGEQFF
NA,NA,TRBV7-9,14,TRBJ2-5,TGTGCCAGCAGCACCTCACAGGGTAAAGAGACCCAGTACTTC,CASSTSQGKETQYF
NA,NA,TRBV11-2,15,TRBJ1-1,TGTGCCAGCAGCTTACTCCGGGGAGGGGCCACTGAAGCTTTCTTT,CASSLLRGGATEAFF
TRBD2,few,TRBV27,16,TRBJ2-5,TGTGCCAGCAGTTTTTCCGGGACTAGCGGGGCAGAGACCCAGTACTTC,CASSFSGTSGAETQYF
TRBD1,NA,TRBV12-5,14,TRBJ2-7,TGTGCTAGTGGTGTGGGGACAGGGGGCGACGAGCAGTACTTC,CASGVGTGGDEQYF
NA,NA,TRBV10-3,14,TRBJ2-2,TGTGCCATCAGCCGTCAGACGAACACCGGGGAGCTGTTTTTT,CAISRQTNTGELFF
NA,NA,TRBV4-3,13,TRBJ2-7,TGCGCCAGCAGCCAAGACAGATCCTACGAGCAGTACTTC,CASSQDRSYEQYF
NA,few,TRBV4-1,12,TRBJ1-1,TGCGCCAGCAGCCACAGGAACACTGAAGCTTTCTTT,CASSHRNTEAFF
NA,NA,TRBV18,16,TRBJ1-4,TGTGCCAGCTCACCATCTCCTGCAGGTCGTTACGAAAAACTGTTTTTT,CASSPSPAGRYEKLFF
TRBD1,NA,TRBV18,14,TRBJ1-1,TGTGCCAGCTCACCGGTCAGGGGGAGCACTGAAGCTTTCTTT,CASSPVRGSTEAFF
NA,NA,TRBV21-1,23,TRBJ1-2,TGTGCGAACCTCGGCCTTCTACTTCTCGAGCAGCAAAGTCGAGCAGGGGGCGACTATGGCTACACCTTC,CANLGLLLLEQQSRAGGDYGYTF
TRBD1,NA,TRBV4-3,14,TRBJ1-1,TGCGCCAGCAGCCATTACGGACAGGGAGCTGAAGCTTTCTTT,CASSHYGQGAEAFF
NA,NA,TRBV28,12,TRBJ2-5,TGTGCCAGCAGTACAGGGAAGGTGACCCAGTACTTC,CASSTGKVTQYF
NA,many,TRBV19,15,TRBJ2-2,TGTGCCAGTAGTATAGTTGAGGTGATCACCGGGGAGCTGTTTTTT,CASSIVEVITGELFF
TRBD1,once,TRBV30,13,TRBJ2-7,TGTGCCTGGAGTGGGGACAGGGCCTACGAGCAGTACTTC,CAWSGDRAYEQYF
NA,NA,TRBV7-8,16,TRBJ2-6,TGTGCCAGCAGCTTAGGCGGGATTTCTGGGGCCAACGTCCTGACTTTC,CASSLGGISGANVLTF
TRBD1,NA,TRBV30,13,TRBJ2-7,TGTGCCACAAGGACAGGGGAACTCTACGAGCAGTACTTC,CATRTGELYEQYF
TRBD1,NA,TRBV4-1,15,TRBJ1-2,TGCGCCAGCAGCCAGGGACAGGGGGCAGTCTATGGCTACACCTTC,CASSQGQGAVYGYTF
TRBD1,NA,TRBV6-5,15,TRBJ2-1,TGTGCCAGCAGAAGGACAGGGGTCCGTTACAATGAGCAGTTCTTC,CASRRTGVRYNEQFF
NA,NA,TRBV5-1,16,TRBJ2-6,TGCGCCAGCGGAGCGGACCCCCTCCCTGGGGCCAACGTCCTGACTTTC,CASGADPLPGANVLTF
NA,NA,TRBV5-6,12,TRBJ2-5,TGTGCCAGCAGCTGGGACATGGAGACCCAGTACTTC,CASSWDMETQYF
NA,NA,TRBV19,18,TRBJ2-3,TGTGCCACCCAAGGATCGGGCCGGGGGAGTCTCTTCTCTGATACGCAGTATTTT,CATQGSGRGSLFSDTQYF
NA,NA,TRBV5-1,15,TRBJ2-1,TGCGCCAGCAGATCCTCTCCGGGCTCCTACAATGAGCAGTTCTTC,CASRSSPGSYNEQFF
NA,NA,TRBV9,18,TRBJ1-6,TGTGCCAGCAGCGTAGGGTCACAGCGGAGCTCCTATAATTCACCCCTCCACTTT,CASSVGSQRSSYNSPLHF